This TCR beta chain was identified in a study of Graves' ophthalmopathy and Graves' hyperthyroidism. Overall study results and limits: At about 69% sensitivity and 72% to 75% specificity, the model predicted progression of the ophthalmopathy.

A follow-up of 18 months without ophthalmopathy meant that hyperthyroidism was stable. Hyperthyroidism patients had new diagnoses, durations under 2 months, and ages of 18 to 65. This clonotype was seen many times. Antigen unknown. Using RNA transcripts, the TCR beta CDR3 regions were amplified. The first-round RT-PCR employed HTBI primers together with the Qiagen OneStep RT-PCR kit. A multiplex PCR was then performed as the second round. TCRdb re-called the multiplex PCR reads through MiXCR, storing one row per CDR3 protein. The profile shows 600,000 to 650,000 distinct CDR3 sequences, over 20% of them singletons. The V gene lost 2 bases and the J gene lost 2 bases, with 9 bases spanning the gap. Germline V gene lookup returns CDR1 SGHTA and CDR2 FQGTGA. The CDR3 spans 15 residues.

The TCR originated in a young woman with stable Graves' hyperthyroidism. Some clones in this sample may be carry-over from other donors' samples. V gene TRBV7-3 combines with J gene TRBJ2-2; no firm D call. The sequencing sample was made of peripheral blood. The CDR3 region has the DNA TGTGCCAGCAGCTTAGGTTGGAGAAACACCGGGGAGCTGTTTTTT. Amino acid sequence: CASSLGWRNTGELFF. Filled out from reference TRBV7-3 and TRBJ2-2, the complete variable domain reads GAGVSQTPSNKVTEKGKYVELRCDPISGHTALYWYRQSLGQGPEFLIYFQGTGAADDSGLPNDRFFAVRPEGSVSTLKIQRTERGDSAVYLCASSLGWRNTGELFFGEGSRLTVL.